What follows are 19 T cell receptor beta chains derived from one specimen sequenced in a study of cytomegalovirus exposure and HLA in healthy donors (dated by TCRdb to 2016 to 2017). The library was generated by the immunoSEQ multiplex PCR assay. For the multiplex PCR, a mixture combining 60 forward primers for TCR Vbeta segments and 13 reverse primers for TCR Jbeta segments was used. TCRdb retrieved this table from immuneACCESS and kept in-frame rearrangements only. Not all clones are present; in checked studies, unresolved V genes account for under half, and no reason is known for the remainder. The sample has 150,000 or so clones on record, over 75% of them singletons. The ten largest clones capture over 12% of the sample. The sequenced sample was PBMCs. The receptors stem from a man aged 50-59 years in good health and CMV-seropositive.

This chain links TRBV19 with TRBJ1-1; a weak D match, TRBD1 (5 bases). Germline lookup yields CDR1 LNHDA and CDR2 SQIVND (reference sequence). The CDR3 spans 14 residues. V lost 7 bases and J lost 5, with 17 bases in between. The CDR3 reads CASTLNQGETEAFF. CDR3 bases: TGTGCCAGTACCCTGAATCAGGGCGAAACTGAAGCTTTCTTT. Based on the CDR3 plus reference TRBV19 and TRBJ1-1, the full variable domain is DGGITQSPKYLFRKEGQNVTLSCEQNLNHDAMYWYRQDPGQGLRLIYYSQIVNDFQKGDIAEGYSVSREKKESFPLTVTSAQKNPTAFYLCASTLNQGETEAFFGQGTRLTVV.

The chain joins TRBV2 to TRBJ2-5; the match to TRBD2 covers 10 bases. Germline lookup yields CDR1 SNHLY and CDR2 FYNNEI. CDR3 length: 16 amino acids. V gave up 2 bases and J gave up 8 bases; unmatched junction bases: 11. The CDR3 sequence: CASSEIGAGGPITQYF. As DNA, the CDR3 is TGTGCCAGCAGTGAAATCGGAGCGGGGGGGCCTATTACCCAGTACTTC.

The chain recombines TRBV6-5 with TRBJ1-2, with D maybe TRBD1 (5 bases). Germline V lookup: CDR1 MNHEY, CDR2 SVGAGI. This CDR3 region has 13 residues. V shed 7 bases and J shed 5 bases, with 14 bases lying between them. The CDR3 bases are TGTGCCAGCACCAGTCAGGGCCCATATGGCTACACCTTC. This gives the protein CASTSQGPYGYTF.

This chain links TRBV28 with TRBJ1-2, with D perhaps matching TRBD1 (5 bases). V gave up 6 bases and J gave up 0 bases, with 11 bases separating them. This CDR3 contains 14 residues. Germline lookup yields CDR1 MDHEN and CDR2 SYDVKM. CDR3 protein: CASRRGGANYGYTF. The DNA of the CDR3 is TGTGCCAGCAGGCGGGGGGGGGCTAACTATGGCTACACCTTC.

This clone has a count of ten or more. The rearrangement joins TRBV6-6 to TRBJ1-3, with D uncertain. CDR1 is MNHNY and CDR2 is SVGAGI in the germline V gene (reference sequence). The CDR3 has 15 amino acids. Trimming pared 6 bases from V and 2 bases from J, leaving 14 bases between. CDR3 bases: TGTGCCAGCAGCCACATGACCGGGGCTGGAAACACCATATATTTT. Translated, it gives CASSHMTGAGNTIYF.

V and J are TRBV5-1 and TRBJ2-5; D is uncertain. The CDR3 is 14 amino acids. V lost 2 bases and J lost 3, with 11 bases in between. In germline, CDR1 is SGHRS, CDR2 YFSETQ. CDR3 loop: CASSFSSAKETQYF. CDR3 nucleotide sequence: TGCGCCAGCAGCTTTAGCTCGGCTAAAGAGACCCAGTACTTC.

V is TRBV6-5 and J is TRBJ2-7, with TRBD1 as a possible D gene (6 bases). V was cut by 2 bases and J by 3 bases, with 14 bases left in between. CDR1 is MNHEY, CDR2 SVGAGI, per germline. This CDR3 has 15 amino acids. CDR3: CASSYVRTGFYEQYF. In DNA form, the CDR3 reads TGTGCCAGCAGTTACGTCCGAACAGGGTTCTACGAGCAGTACTTC.

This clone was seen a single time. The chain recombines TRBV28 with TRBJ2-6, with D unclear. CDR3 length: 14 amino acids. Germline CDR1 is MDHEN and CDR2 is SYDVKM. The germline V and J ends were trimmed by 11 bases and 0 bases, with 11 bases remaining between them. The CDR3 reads CAPQATSGANVLTF. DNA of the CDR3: TGTGCCCCGCAGGCTACCTCTGGGGCCAACGTCCTGACTTTC.

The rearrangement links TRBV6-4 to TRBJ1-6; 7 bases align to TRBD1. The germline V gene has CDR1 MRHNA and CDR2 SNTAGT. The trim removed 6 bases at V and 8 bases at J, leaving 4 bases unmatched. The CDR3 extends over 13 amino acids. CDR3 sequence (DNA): TGTGCCAGCAGCGCTACAGGGGATTCACCCCTCCACTTT. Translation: CASSATGDSPLHF.

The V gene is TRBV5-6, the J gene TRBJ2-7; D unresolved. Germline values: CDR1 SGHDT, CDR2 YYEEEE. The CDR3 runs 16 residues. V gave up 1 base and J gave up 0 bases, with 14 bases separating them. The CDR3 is CASSLSPAWGSYEQYV. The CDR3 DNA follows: TGTGCCAGCAGCTTGAGTCCTGCTTGGGGCTCCTACGAGCAGTACGTC.

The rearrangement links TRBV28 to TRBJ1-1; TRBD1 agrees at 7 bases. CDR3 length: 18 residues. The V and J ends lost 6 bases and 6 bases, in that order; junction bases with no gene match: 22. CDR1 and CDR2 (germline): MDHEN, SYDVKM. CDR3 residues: CASSLPPAGGDSRSEAFF. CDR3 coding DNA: TGTGCCAGCAGCCTACCCCCGGCAGGGGGAGATTCTCGTTCTGAAGCTTTCTTT.

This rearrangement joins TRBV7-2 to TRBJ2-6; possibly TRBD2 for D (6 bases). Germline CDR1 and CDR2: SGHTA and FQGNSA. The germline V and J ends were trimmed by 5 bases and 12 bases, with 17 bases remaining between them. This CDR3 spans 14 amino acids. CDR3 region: CASSLLRDSTVLTF. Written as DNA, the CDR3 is TGTGCCAGCAGCCTCCTACGGGACTCCACCGTCCTGACTTTC. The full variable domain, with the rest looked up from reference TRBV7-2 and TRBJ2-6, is GAGVSQSPSNKVTEKGKDVELRCDPISGHTALYWYRQSLGQGLEFLIYFQGNSAPDKSGLPSDRFSAERTGGSVSTLTIQRTQQEDSAVYLCASSLLRDSTVLTFGAGSRLTVL.

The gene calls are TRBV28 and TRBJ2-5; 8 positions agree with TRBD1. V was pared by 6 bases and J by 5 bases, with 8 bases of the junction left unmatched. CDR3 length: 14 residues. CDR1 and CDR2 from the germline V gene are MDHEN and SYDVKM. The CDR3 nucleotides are TGTGCCAGCAGCCTACCCCAGGGGGCGGAGACCCAGTACTTC. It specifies CASSLPQGAETQYF. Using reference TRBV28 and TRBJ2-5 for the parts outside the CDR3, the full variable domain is DVKVTQSSRYLVKRTGEKVFLECVQDMDHENMFWYRQDPGLGLRLIYFSYDVKMKEKGDIPEGYSVSREKKERFSLILESASTNQTSMYLCASSLPQGAETQYFGPGTRLLVL.

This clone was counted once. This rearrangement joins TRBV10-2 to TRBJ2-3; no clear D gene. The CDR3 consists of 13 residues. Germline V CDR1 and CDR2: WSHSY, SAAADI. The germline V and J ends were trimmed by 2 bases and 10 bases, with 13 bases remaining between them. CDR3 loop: CASSEPIEVAQYF. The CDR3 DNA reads TGCGCCAGCAGTGAGCCGATTGAGGTAGCGCAGTATTTT.

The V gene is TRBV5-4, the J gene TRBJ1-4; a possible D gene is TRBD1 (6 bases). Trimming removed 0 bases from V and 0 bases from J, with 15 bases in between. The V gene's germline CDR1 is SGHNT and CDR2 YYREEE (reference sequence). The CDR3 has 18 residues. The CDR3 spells CASSLDPVTGSTNEKLFF. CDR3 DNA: TGTGCCAGCAGCTTGGATCCCGTGACAGGCTCAACTAATGAAAAACTGTTTTTT.

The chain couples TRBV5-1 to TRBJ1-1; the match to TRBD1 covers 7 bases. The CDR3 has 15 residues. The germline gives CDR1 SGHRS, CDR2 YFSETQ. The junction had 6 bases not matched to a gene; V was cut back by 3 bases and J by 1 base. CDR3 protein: CASSYQTGRNTEAFF. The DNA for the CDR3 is TGCGCCAGCAGCTACCAGACAGGGAGGAACACTGAAGCTTTCTTT.

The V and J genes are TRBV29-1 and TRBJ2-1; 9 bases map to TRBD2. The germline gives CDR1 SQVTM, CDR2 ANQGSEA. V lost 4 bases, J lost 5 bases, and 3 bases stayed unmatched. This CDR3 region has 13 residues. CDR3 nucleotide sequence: TGCAGCGTTGTGGCTAGCGGGGACAATGAGCAGTTCTTC. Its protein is CSVVASGDNEQFF.

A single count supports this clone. Written as DNA, the CDR3 is TGTGCCAGCAGCCAAATACTTAATTCACCCCTCCACTTT. Residues: CASSQILNSPLHF. V gene TRBV14 combines with J gene TRBJ1-6, with D uncertain. The germline V gene encodes CDR1 SGHDN and CDR2 FVKESK. The CDR3 loop spans 13 amino acids. Trimming cost V 2 bases and J 6 bases, with 5 bases left between them.

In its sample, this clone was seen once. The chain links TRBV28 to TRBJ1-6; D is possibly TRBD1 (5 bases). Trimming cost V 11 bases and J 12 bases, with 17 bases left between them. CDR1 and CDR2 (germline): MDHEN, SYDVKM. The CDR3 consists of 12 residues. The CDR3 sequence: CAGAREGLPLHF. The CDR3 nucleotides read TGTGCCGGAGCCAGGGAGGGATTACCCCTCCACTTT.